The 22 T cell receptor beta chains below all came from one sample that was sequenced in a study of shared clonotypes between healthy human individuals. Sequencing was performed with immunoSEQ multiplex PCR; in TCRdb, only in-frame clones are kept and a portion is missing. Here the sample spans roughly 720,000 clones, about 92% being singletons. The sample comprised memory CD8+ T cells from PBMCs. Subset described: CD45RO+ cells pooled with CCR7-negative TemRA cells. The receptor source for this set is a man in his late teens or twenties in good health. Some clones in this sample may be carry-over from other donors' samples.

This chain connects TRBV27 to TRBJ2-5; 7 bases line up with TRBD1. From germline, CDR1 is MNHEY and CDR2 SMNVEV (reference sequence). The junction had 8 bases not matched to a gene; V was cut back by 5 bases and J by 2 bases. This CDR3 contains 15 residues. Here the CDR3 reads CASSNSDRLQETQYF. The CDR3 bases are TGTGCCAGCAGTAACTCGGACAGGCTGCAAGAGACCCAGTACTTC.

V and J are TRBV27 and TRBJ2-3, with TRBD2 matching 12 bases. The germline V gene encodes CDR1 MNHEY and CDR2 SMNVEV (reference sequence). This CDR3 has 17 residues. J lost 4 bases, V lost 1 base, and 6 bases had no gene match. The CDR3 nucleotides are TGTGCCAGCAGTTTATATACTAGCGGGAGGAGGGCAGATACGCAGTATTTT. As protein: CASSLYTSGRRADTQYF.

J is TRBJ1-2 and V is TRBV14, with TRBD1 matching 9 bases. Per the germline V gene, CDR1 is SGHDN and CDR2 is FVKESK. The J segment lost 7 bases and the V segment lost 1 base, leaving 7 bases of the junction unmatched. This CDR3 is built from 15 residues. In DNA, the CDR3 is TGTGCCAGCAGCCAAGTGCGGACAGGGGTCGGTGGCTACACCTTC. It encodes CASSQVRTGVGGYTF.

This clone appeared a single time. The J gene is TRBJ2-5, the V gene TRBV5-4; D unclear. CDR3 length: 12 amino acids. Germline V CDR1 and CDR2: SGHNT, YYREEE (reference sequence). V dropped 1 base and J dropped 5 bases, with 6 bases sitting between them. CDR3 nucleotide sequence: TGTGCCAGCAGCTTGCCACCGGAGACCCAGTACTTC. It encodes CASSLPPETQYF. Using reference TRBV5-4 and TRBJ2-5 for the parts outside the CDR3, the full variable domain is ETGVTQSPTHLIKTRGQQVTLRCSSQSGHNTVSWYQQALGQGPQFIFQYYREEENGRGNFPPRFSGLQFPNYSSELNVNALELDDSALYLCASSLPPETQYFGPGTRLLVL.

The V call is TRBV29-1, the J call TRBJ1-4; 7 bases map to TRBD1. V lost 5 bases and J lost 5; bases outside the gene matches: 5. The CDR3 totals 13 residues. CDR1 is SQVTM and CDR2 is ANQGSEA in the germline V gene. CDR3 coding DNA: TGCAGCGTTCAGGACAGGCCGAATGAAAAACTGTTTTTT. This translates into CSVQDRPNEKLFF.

This clone is a singleton in its sample. This chain uses TRBV27 with TRBJ2-5; weak D call: TRBD1 (6 bases). The CDR3 consists of 14 residues. The ends were cut back, 4 bases at V and 2 bases at J, with 11 bases in the middle. Germline CDR1 and CDR2: MNHEY and SMNVEV (reference sequence). The CDR3 coding sequence is TGTGCCAGCAGTTACAGGGTTCCTCAAGAGACCCAGTACTTC. Protein: CASSYRVPQETQYF.

The chain carries TRBV30 and TRBJ1-6; D perhaps matches TRBD1 (5 bases). The CDR3 is made up of 13 amino acids. Per germline, CDR1 GTSNPN and CDR2 SVGIG (reference sequence). Trimming removed 0 bases from V and 10 bases from J, with 10 bases in between. This chain's CDR3 is CAWSVLRESPLHF. DNA of the CDR3: TGTGCCTGGAGTGTACTCAGGGAGTCACCCCTCCACTTT.

This chain uses TRBV2 with TRBJ2-7, with 11 bases that match TRBD2. This CDR3 has 17 amino acids. Germline values: CDR1 SNHLY, CDR2 FYNNEI. V shed 10 bases and J 3 bases; nucleotides not matched to a gene: 17. This CDR3 is CATDASGRTITLYEQYF. Written as DNA, the CDR3 is TGTGCCACCGATGCTAGCGGGAGGACCATAACCCTCTACGAGCAGTACTTC.

The chain combines TRBV27 with TRBJ1-2; D gene ambiguous. The ends were cut back, 4 bases at V and 0 bases at J, with 15 bases in the middle. CDR1 MNHEY and CDR2 SMNVEV come from the germline V gene (reference sequence). The CDR3 contains 16 residues. CDR3 sequence reads: CASSSMRTLANYGYTF. CDR3 sequence (DNA): TGTGCCAGCAGTTCCATGCGGACCCTAGCTAACTATGGCTACACCTTC.

In the case of this clone: One end of the junction is discordant with germline, which a read error may explain. The V and J genes are TRBV5-1 and TRBJ1-1; tentative D call: TRBD1 (6 bases). Germline V lookup: CDR1 SGHRS, CDR2 YFSETQ. This CDR3 has 14 residues. The CDR3 coding sequence is TGTGCCAGCAGGTTACAGGGAGGGAACACTGAAGCTTTCTTT. Encoded protein: CASRLQGGNTEAFF. The full variable domain, with the rest looked up from reference TRBV5-1 and TRBJ1-1, is KAGVTQTPRYLIKTRGQQVTLSCSPISGHRSVSWYQQTPGQGLQFLFEYFSETQRNKGNFPGRFSGRQFSNSRSEMNVSTLELGDSALYLCASRLQGGNTEAFFGQGTRLTVV.

This chain uses TRBV9 with TRBJ2-3; D may correspond to TRBD1 or TRBD2 (5 bases each). Trimming left V 2 bases short and J 2 bases short, with 12 bases between. CDR1 and CDR2 from the germline V gene are SGDLS and YYNGEE. This CDR3 is 15 amino acids long. CDR3 DNA sequence: TGTGCCAGCAGCGTCCAGGGACGACCCACAGATACGCAGTATTTT. The encoded protein is CASSVQGRPTDTQYF.

CDR3 protein: CASSYDSRSYNEQFF. The CDR3 DNA sequence: TGTGCCAGCAGCTACGACTCCCGCTCCTACAATGAGCAGTTCTTC. The J gene is TRBJ2-1, the V gene TRBV6-5; D is uncertain. The CDR3 totals 15 residues. Trimming stripped 6 bases from V and 0 bases from J, with 12 bases between. Germline loops: CDR1 MNHEY, CDR2 SVGAGI.

Comment on this clone: This CDR3 is also generated by other DNA sequences in the sample. The chain recombines TRBV11-2 with TRBJ2-7; a weak D match, TRBD2 (5 bases). Germline V gene lookup returns CDR1 SGHAT and CDR2 FQNNGV. The ends were cut back, 5 bases at V and 0 bases at J, with 8 bases in the middle. CDR3 length: 13 amino acids. The CDR3 bases are TGTGCCAGCAGCCCACGGGGCTCCTACGAGCAGTACTTC. Its translation is CASSPRGSYEQYF.

This chain links TRBV7-9 with TRBJ2-7; 8 bases agree with TRBD1. Germline values: CDR1 SEHNR, CDR2 FQNEAQ (reference sequence). This CDR3 has 15 residues. V lost 4 bases, J lost 1 base, and 6 bases stayed unmatched. CDR3 amino acids: CASSYRGQVSYEQYF. DNA for the CDR3: TGTGCCAGCAGCTATCGGGGACAGGTATCCTACGAGCAGTACTTC.

The CDR3 sequence: CASSLGWTERYEQYF. CDR3 bases: TGTGCCAGCAGCTTGGGCTGGACGGAGAGGTACGAGCAGTACTTC. The V gene is TRBV5-4, the J gene TRBJ2-7; D unresolved. The CDR3 is 15 amino acids. Trimming took off 0 bases at V and 4 bases at J, with 14 bases between the two ends. From germline, CDR1 is SGHNT and CDR2 YYREEE (reference sequence).

The chain employs TRBV2 and TRBJ2-5; TRBD1 might be the D (6 bases). Trimming pared 8 bases from V and 1 base from J, leaving 11 bases between. CDR1 and CDR2 (germline): SNHLY, FYNNEI. The CDR3 sequence is 13 residues long. Here the CDR3 reads CASHIRGQETQYF. The CDR3 coding sequence is TGTGCCAGCCATATCAGGGGCCAAGAGACCCAGTACTTC.

This clone has only a few counts. The missing conserved phenylalanine or tryptophan at the end of this CDR3 makes a read error likely. It is unclear where the CDR3 begins or ends on the DNA, so no DNA is shown, and the CDR3 is as TCRdb lists it. The chain carries TRBV6-6 and TRBJ2-7; TRBD1 is the table's D call, not checked against the DNA. The CDR3 adds up to 13 amino acids, both ends counted. The germline gives CDR1 MNHNY, CDR2 SVGAGI (reference sequence). CDR3 region: CASSQGQAPMIFR.

This chain links TRBV19 with TRBJ1-1; TRBD1 matches at 7 bases. Germline lookup yields CDR1 LNHDA and CDR2 SQIVND (reference sequence). CDR3 length equals 15 residues. V lost 5 bases, J lost 1 base, and 7 bases stayed unmatched. This CDR3 is CASSSPGTANTEAFF. In DNA form, the CDR3 reads TGTGCCAGTAGTTCCCCCGGGACAGCGAACACTGAAGCTTTCTTT.

The chain couples TRBV9 to TRBJ2-1; D is uncertain. Looked up from germline, CDR1 is SGDLS and CDR2 is YYNGEE. The CDR3 runs 12 residues. Trimming cost V 4 bases and J 8 bases, with 10 bases left between them. CDR3 sequence: CASSTPADEQFF. As DNA, the CDR3 is TGTGCCAGCAGCACCCCCGCCGATGAGCAGTTCTTC.

This clone was seen a handful of times. This chain uses TRBV7-9 with TRBJ2-7; D may be TRBD1 or TRBD2 (6 bases each). The CDR3 contains 12 residues. Germline V CDR1 and CDR2: SEHNR, FQNEAQ (reference sequence). Deletions cut 8 bases from V and 1 base from J, with 9 bases between. DNA of the CDR3: TGTGCCAGCCGGAGGGGGTCCTACGAGCAGTACTTC. This encodes CASRRGSYEQYF.

This sequence joins TRBV15 and TRBJ2-1; the D gene is possibly TRBD1 (6 bases). The CDR3 is 15 residues long. Deletions cut 0 bases from V and 7 bases from J, with 13 bases between. The germline CDR1 and CDR2 sequences are LNHNV and YYDKDF (reference sequence). The CDR3 nucleotides are TGTGCCACCAGCAGAGATACAGGGTCCCCTAATGAGCAGTTCTTC. As protein: CATSRDTGSPNEQFF.

The V and J genes are TRBV25-1 and TRBJ1-2; no definite D call. Deletions cut 2 bases from V and 0 bases from J, with 13 bases between. The CDR3 covers 16 residues. Looked up from germline, CDR1 is MGHDK and CDR2 is SYGVNS. This CDR3 reads CASSELRAPSNYGYTF. CDR3 nucleotide sequence: TGTGCCAGCAGTGAACTTAGGGCTCCGTCTAACTATGGCTACACCTTC.